This is a list of T cell receptor beta chains from one sample in a study of control samples from healthy donors and cancer patients. Sequencing used immunoSEQ multiplex PCR; TCRdb keeps in-frame clones, though not all of them. The sample has tens of thousands of clones; over 75% are singletons. Sequencing used blood. The source of these receptors is a man aged 50-60 years in good health. CDR3s include the opening cysteine and the closing phenylalanine or tryptophan. The D gene is left open where the match is weak. Size is omitted from some rows. Given values are once, few, many or a class for expanded clones.

clone_size	j_call	d_call	v_call	cdr3_nt	cdr3_aa
few	TRBJ2-5	-	TRBV11-2	TGTGCCAGCAGCCCCCGGATAGAAGAGACCCAGTACTTC	CASSPRIEETQYF
once	TRBJ2-1	-	TRBV9	TGTGCCAGCAGCCCGAGGTGGGGGCTACTAAATGAGCAGTTCTTC	CASSPRWGLLNEQFF
-	TRBJ2-5	-	TRBV12-3/TRBV12-4	TGTGCCAGCAGTTTCTGGGGTGGCGAGACCCAGTACTTC	CASSFWGGETQYF
-	TRBJ1-6	-	TRBV4-3	TGCGCCAGCAGCCAATCCGACCCGGGCTTGAGTAATTCACCCCTCCACTTT	CASSQSDPGLSNSPLHF
-	TRBJ2-7	-	TRBV19	TGTGCCAGTAACTCAGCAGCCTACGAGCAGTACTTC	CASNSAAYEQYF
-	TRBJ2-7	-	TRBV9	TGTGCCAGCAGCGTAGAATGGGCTACAGCCTACGAGCAGTACTTC	CASSVEWATAYEQYF
once	TRBJ2-4	-	TRBV9	TGTGCCAGCAGCGTTCGCCCCGACAGTAATCTAGCCAAAAACATTCAGTACTTC	CASSVRPDSNLAKNIQYF
-	TRBJ2-1	-	TRBV18	TGTGCCAGCTCACCACCGAACATGAGGGGAGGCTACAATGAGCAGTTCTTC	CASSPPNMRGGYNEQFF
-	TRBJ1-3	-	TRBV7-6	TGTGCCAGCAGCTTATCCGGCAGGAACTCTGGAAACACCATATATTTT	CASSLSGRNSGNTIYF
-	TRBJ1-5	TRBD1	TRBV6-6	TGTGCCACCCACAGGGGGAACGATCAGCCCCAGCATTTT	CATHRGNDQPQHF
-	TRBJ2-7	-	TRBV19	TGTGCCAGTAGTATTGGATATAGCTCCTACGAGCAGTACTTC	CASSIGYSSYEQYF
-	TRBJ2-7	-	TRBV11-1	TGTGCCAGCAGCTGGACGACCTACGAGCAGTACTTC	CASSWTTYEQYF
few	TRBJ2-4	-	TRBV6-2/TRBV6-3	TGTGCCAGCAGTAGCTCTTTATTAGCCAAAAACATTCAGTACTTC	CASSSSLLAKNIQYF
few	TRBJ1-2	-	TRBV9	TGTGCCAGCAGCGTTGGAGAGGAGCGGGGCTACACCTTC	CASSVGEERGYTF
once	TRBJ1-1	-	TRBV9	TGTGCCAGCAGCGTAGTTCCGGGTCGGCACACTGAAGCTTTCTTT	CASSVVPGRHTEAFF
-	TRBJ1-5	-	TRBV30	TGTGCCTCGGACTCGACCCACAGCAATCAGCCCCAGCATTTT	CASDSTHSNQPQHF
-	TRBJ2-7	TRBD2	TRBV6-1	TGTGCCAGCAGTGAAGACCAGGGAGGGGCCTACGAGCAGTACTTC	CASSEDQGGAYEQYF
-	TRBJ1-1	TRBD1	TRBV2	TGTGCAGATAGGACAGGGAGAATGAACACTGAAGCTTTCTTT	CADRTGRMNTEAFF
-	TRBJ1-1	-	TRBV6-5	TGTGCCAGCAGTTATGTGGGGGCTGAAGCTTTCTTT	CASSYVGAEAFF
-	TRBJ2-1	TRBD2	TRBV27	TGTGCCAGCAGTTTGTGGACTAGCGGGAACTACAATGAGCAGTTCTTC	CASSLWTSGNYNEQFF
-	TRBJ2-7	-	TRBV29-1	TGCAGCGTCGCCCTAGGCTACGAGCAGTACTTC	CSVALGYEQYF
-	TRBJ2-1	-	TRBV5-1	TGCGCCAGCAGGGGGGAGTGGTCCTACAATGAGCAGTTCTTC	CASRGEWSYNEQFF
-	TRBJ2-7	-	TRBV11-2	TGTGCCAGCAGCTTACAAGGCGGCAGGGTAGGCGAGCAGTACTTC	CASSLQGGRVGEQYF
-	TRBJ1-1	TRBD1	TRBV3-1/TRBV3-2	TGTGCCAGCAGGCGACAGGGGGGCACTGAAGCTTTCTTT	CASRRQGGTEAFF
-	TRBJ1-1	-	TRBV5-1	TGCGCCAGCAGCTTGGCTTCTAGAAACACTGAAGCTTTCTTT	CASSLASRNTEAFF
-	TRBJ2-4	-	TRBV19	TGTGCCAGTAGTACGCCGGGACAAGCCAAAAACATTCAGTACTTC	CASSTPGQAKNIQYF
once	TRBJ2-3	-	TRBV3-1/TRBV3-2	TGTGCCAGCAGCCAAGGTGGGGGAGGAGATACGCAGTATTTT	CASSQGGGGDTQYF
-	TRBJ2-2	-	TRBV7-7	TGTGCCAGCAGCTTAGATGCGGGGACGAACACCGGGGAGCTGTTTTTT	CASSLDAGTNTGELFF
-	TRBJ1-5	-	TRBV6-6	TGTGCCAGCAGTTACTCGAGAGACCACTATAGGCAGCCCCAGCATTTT	CASSYSRDHYRQPQHF
-	TRBJ2-5	-	TRBV7-2	TGTGCCAGCAGCTTAGTAGTCTGGGGACGGACCCCGGGGGAGACCCAGTACTTC	CASSLVVWGRTPGETQYF
-	TRBJ2-6	-	TRBV27	TGTGCCAGCAGTTTTAGGAATCCCCTGCCTGGGGCCAACGTCCTGACTTTC	CASSFRNPLPGANVLTF
few	TRBJ1-1	TRBD1	TRBV2	TGTGCCAGCAGCTACAGGGGGGTTCTAGGGACTGAAGCTTTCTTT	CASSYRGVLGTEAFF
-	TRBJ1-3	-	TRBV4-3	TGCGCCAGCAGCCAAGCCCGGGGAGGGGAAGGAAACACCATATATTTT	CASSQARGGEGNTIYF
-	TRBJ1-5	TRBD1	TRBV19	TGTGCCAGTAGGTATGGAGTCGACGGGACAGTGAGTAATCAGCCCCAGCATTTT	CASRYGVDGTVSNQPQHF
-	TRBJ1-6	-	TRBV21-1	TGTGCCAGCAGCAAACTGGGACAGGGGGCGAGCTCCTATAATTCACCCCTCCACTTT	CASSKLGQGASSYNSPLHF
-	TRBJ2-5	-	TRBV18	TGTGCCAGCTCCCCAGGGCTCCAAGAGACCCAGTACTTC	CASSPGLQETQYF
-	TRBJ1-3	TRBD1	TRBV7-2	TGTGCCAGCAGCCGTCCGGGACAGGGATCTGGAAACACCATATATTTT	CASSRPGQGSGNTIYF
-	TRBJ2-2	TRBD2	TRBV9	TGTGCCAGCAGCGTAGCTACGTACGGTTGGACTAGCGGGGGGAAGAACACCGGGGAGCTGTTTTTT	CASSVATYGWTSGGKNTGELFF
-	TRBJ1-3	-	TRBV30	TGTGCCTGGAGTGTAGGCCTGGCTAGCTCTGGAAACACCATATATTTT	CAWSVGLASSGNTIYF
-	TRBJ2-7	-	TRBV10-2	TGCGCCAGCAGTAGCCAGGGGGGGCGCGAGCAGTACTTC	CASSSQGGREQYF
-	TRBJ2-2	TRBD1	TRBV14	TGTGCCAGCAGGTCGCAGGGGGTTTTAGGGGAGCTGTTTTTT	CASRSQGVLGELFF
-	TRBJ2-4	-	TRBV2	TGTGCCAGCAGTGGCCTTGGGGGGGCCAAAAACATTCAGTACTTC	CASSGLGGAKNIQYF
once	TRBJ1-1	-	TRBV5-5	TGTGCCAGCAGCTTGCAGGGAGTGAACACTGAAGCTTTCTTT	CASSLQGVNTEAFF
-	TRBJ2-3	TRBD2	TRBV11-2	TGTGCCAGCAGCTTAGCTGCGGGGGGGGTGGATACGCAGTATTTT	CASSLAAGGVDTQYF
-	TRBJ1-2	-	TRBV19	TGTGCCAGCGACTCAGGGGATGGCTACACCTTC	CASDSGDGYTF
few	TRBJ1-2	-	TRBV4-2	TGTGCCAGCAGCCAAGCAGGGCGGGATAATGGCTACACCTTC	CASSQAGRDNGYTF
-	TRBJ1-2	TRBD1	TRBV10-3	TGTGCCATCAGTGTTCGAGGACAGGGGGGCTATGGCTACACCTTC	CAISVRGQGGYGYTF
-	TRBJ1-4	TRBD1	TRBV19	TGTGCCAGTAGTATCACCTCGGGACAGCCTAATGAAAAACTGTTTTTT	CASSITSGQPNEKLFF
-	TRBJ1-6	-	TRBV19	TGTGCCAGTAGTATCCTTAACAGAGATTCACCCCTCCACTTT	CASSILNRDSPLHF
-	TRBJ2-3	TRBD2	TRBV10-2	TGCGCCAGCAGGCTAGCGGGGAACTTACCAGATACGCAGTATTTT	CASRLAGNLPDTQYF
-	TRBJ2-3	TRBD1	TRBV10-3	TGTGCCATCAGTGACAGACAGGGAATCTCAGATACGCAGTATTTT	CAISDRQGISDTQYF
-	TRBJ1-2	-	TRBV4-3	TGCGCCAGCAGCCAGACGGGAGGTAACTATGGCTACACCTTC	CASSQTGGNYGYTF
-	TRBJ2-7	-	TRBV6-5	TGTGCCAGCAGTTACGACCAACTCTCCTACGAGCAGTACTTC	CASSYDQLSYEQYF